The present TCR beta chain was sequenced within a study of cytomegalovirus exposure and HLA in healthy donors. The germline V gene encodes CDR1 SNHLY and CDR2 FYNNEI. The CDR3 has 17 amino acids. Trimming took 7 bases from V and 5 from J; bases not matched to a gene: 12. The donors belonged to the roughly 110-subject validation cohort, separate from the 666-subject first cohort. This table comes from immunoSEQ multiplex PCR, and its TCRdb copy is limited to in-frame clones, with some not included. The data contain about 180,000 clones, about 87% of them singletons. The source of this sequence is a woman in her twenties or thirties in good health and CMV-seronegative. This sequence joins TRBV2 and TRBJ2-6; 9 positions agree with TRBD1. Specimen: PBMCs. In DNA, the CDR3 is TGTGCCAGCAAGGGCCCGGACAGGGGACTCTGGGCCAACGTCCTGACTTTC. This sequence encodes CASKGPDRGLWANVLTF.